This T cell receptor beta chain was sequenced in a study of Tregs in tolerant kidney transplant recipients. Findings of the study overall: Few patients were studied, so findings need validation in larger groups. Expanding Tregs on activated donor B cells appeared to best identify donor-specific TCRbeta clones. Biological reproducibility was not directly addressed, but technical replication error appeared minimal.

Thawed PBMCs were FACS-sorted into unstimulated CD4+CD25+CD127- regulatory T cells, CD4+CD25- non-regulatory cells, CD4 and CD8 cells. The protocol was immunoSEQ multiplex PCR, while the TCRdb copy is restricted to in-frame clones and leaves out a portion. The sample holds roughly 70,000 clones, 84% seen once. A remark on this clone: No antigen is known for it.

Sequenced sample: CD4+ T cells from blood. This clonotype originated in a human donor in good health.

The CDR3 region is CASSSGVGLPFTDTQYF. In DNA form, the CDR3 reads TGTGCCAGCAGCTCCGGAGTCGGACTACCCTTCACAGATACGCAGTATTTT. This chain uses TRBV7-2 with TRBJ2-3, with TRBD2 as a possible D gene (6 bases). The germline gives CDR1 SGHTA, CDR2 FQGNSA. V shed 4 bases and J shed 2 bases, with 19 bases lying between them. The CDR3 extends over 17 amino acids.